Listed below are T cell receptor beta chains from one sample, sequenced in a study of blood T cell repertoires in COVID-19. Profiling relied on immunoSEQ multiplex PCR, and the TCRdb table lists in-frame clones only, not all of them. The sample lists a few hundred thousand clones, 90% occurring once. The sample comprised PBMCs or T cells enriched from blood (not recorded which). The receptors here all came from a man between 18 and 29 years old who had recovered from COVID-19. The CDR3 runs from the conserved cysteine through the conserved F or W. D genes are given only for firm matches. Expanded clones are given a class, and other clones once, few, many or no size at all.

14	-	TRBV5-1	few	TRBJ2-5	CASSLGGFGETQYF	TGCGCCAGCAGCTTGGGGGGCTTCGGGGAGACCCAGTACTTC
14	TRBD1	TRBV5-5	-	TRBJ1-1	CAGSQGAWNTEAFF	TGTGCCGGCTCGCAGGGGGCTTGGAACACTGAAGCTTTCTTT
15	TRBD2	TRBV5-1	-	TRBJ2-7	CASSLGGAGAYEQYF	TGCGCCAGCAGCTTGGGGGGCGCGGGGGCCTACGAGCAGTACTTC
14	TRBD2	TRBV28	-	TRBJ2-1	CASRSAGDVNEQFF	TGTGCCAGCAGGTCAGCGGGAGATGTGAATGAGCAGTTCTTC
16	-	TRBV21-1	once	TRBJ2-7	CASSGTSGTDYYEQYF	TGTGCCAGCAGCGGAACTAGCGGGACCGATTACTACGAGCAGTACTTC
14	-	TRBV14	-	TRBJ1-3	CASSRSNSGNTIYF	TGTGCCAGCAGTAGATCGAACTCTGGAAACACCATATATTTT
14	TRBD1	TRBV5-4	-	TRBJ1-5	CASSLEGGSQPQHF	TGTGCCAGCAGCTTGGAAGGGGGCAGCCAGCCCCAGCATTTT
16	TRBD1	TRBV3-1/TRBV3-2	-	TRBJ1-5	CASSQNRGGSNQPQHF	TGTGCCAGCAGCCAAAACAGGGGAGGTAGCAATCAGCCCCAGCATTTT
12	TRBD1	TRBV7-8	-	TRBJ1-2	CASSQGTGGYTF	TGTGCCAGCAGCCAAGGGACAGGTGGCTACACCTTC
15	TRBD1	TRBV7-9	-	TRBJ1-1	CAVQGAGYGNTEAFF	TGTGCCGTACAGGGGGCCGGGTATGGGAACACTGAAGCTTTCTTT
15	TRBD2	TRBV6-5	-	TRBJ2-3	CASRTSGGARDTQYF	TGTGCCAGCAGAACTAGCGGGGGGGCTCGAGATACGCAGTATTTT
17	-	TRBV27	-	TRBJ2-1	CASSSSVSVPNPDEQFF	TGTGCCAGCAGTTCTTCCGTCAGTGTTCCCAACCCCGATGAGCAGTTCTTC